The 8 T cell receptor beta chains below come from one sample, sequenced in a study of OX40 agonist ivuxolimab in advanced cancers. Method: immunoSEQ multiplex PCR; TCRdb's copy keeps in-frame clones and lacks some. The top ten clones hold over 11% of a sample with roughly 80,000 clones, 85% to 95% of them seen once. The sample consisted of CD4+ or CD8+ T cells sorted from blood, taken in a trial of the OX40 agonist ivuxolimab. These receptors came from an adult with an advanced solid tumor such as melanoma, head and neck, liver or kidney cancer.

V usage is TRBV6-5 and J usage is TRBJ2-7; D is unclear. CDR1 is MNHEY and CDR2 is SVGAGI in the germline V gene. Trimming stripped 0 bases from V and 0 bases from J, with 12 bases between. The CDR3 loop spans 16 amino acids. The CDR3 nucleotides are TGTGCCAGCAGTTACTCGTACGACATGAGCTCCTACGAGCAGTACTTC. Amino acid sequence: CASSYSYDMSSYEQYF.

This clone was seen only a few times. V is TRBV19 and J is TRBJ1-1; D is ambiguous. From germline, CDR1 is LNHDA and CDR2 SQIVND (reference sequence). V lost 4 bases, J lost 3 bases, and 9 bases lay in between. This CDR3 region has 13 residues. CDR3: CASSNNLHTEAFF. CDR3 nucleotide sequence: TGTGCCAGTAGTAACAATCTCCACACTGAAGCTTTCTTT.

The chain uses TRBV9 and TRBJ2-1; 9 bases match TRBD1. CDR1 and CDR2 (germline): SGDLS, YYNGEE. The CDR3 loop spans 16 amino acids. J lost 1 base, V lost 0 bases, and 2 bases had no gene match. The DNA for the CDR3 is TGTGCCAGCAGCGTAGACGGGACAGGGTCCTACAATGAGCAGTTCTTC. Translation gives CASSVDGTGSYNEQFF.

The chain couples TRBV14 to TRBJ2-7; D unresolved. The CDR3 loop spans 14 amino acids. The germline V gene encodes CDR1 SGHDN and CDR2 FVKESK. V was clipped by 5 bases and J by 0 bases, with 11 bases between them. Here the CDR3 DNA reads TGTGCCAGCAGCGTAGTCCCCAGCTCCTACGAGCAGTACTTC. Protein sequence: CASSVVPSSYEQYF.

The V call is TRBV6-5, the J call TRBJ2-5; D ambiguous. Germline V gene lookup returns CDR1 MNHEY and CDR2 SVGAGI. Trimming took off 2 bases at V and 6 bases at J, with 10 bases between the two ends. The CDR3 spans 13 residues. The CDR3 region has the DNA TGTGCCAGCAGTTACCAGGTGCTACAGACCCAGTACTTC. Protein sequence: CASSYQVLQTQYF.

The V gene is TRBV29-1, the J gene TRBJ2-7; TRBD1 might be the D (5 bases). Trimming removed 1 base from V and 2 bases from J, with 9 bases in between. In germline, CDR1 is SQVTM, CDR2 ANQGSEA. The CDR3 covers 13 residues. The CDR3 sequence: CSVEGGRAYEQYF. In nucleotides, the CDR3 is TGCAGCGTTGAAGGGGGCCGGGCCTACGAGCAGTACTTC.

This chain connects TRBV14 to TRBJ2-5; D not resolved. This CDR3 region has 14 residues. Trimming removed 0 bases from V and 3 bases from J, with 8 bases in between. Looked up from germline, CDR1 is SGHDN and CDR2 is FVKESK. The CDR3 DNA reads TGTGCCAGCAGCCAAGAGTTTAGGGAAGAGACCCAGTACTTC. This codes for CASSQEFREETQYF.

Notes on this clone: The CDR3 does not end in the conserved phenylalanine or tryptophan, so this is likely a read error. The DNA is left out, because the CDR3 cannot be placed on it with certainty; the CDR3 is given as TCRdb lists it. The gene calls are TRBV4-3 and TRBJ2-7; the table assigns TRBD1, which was not confirmed against the DNA. Counting both end residues, the CDR3 totals 14 amino acids. Per the germline V gene, CDR1 is LGHNA and CDR2 is YSLEER. CDR3 loop: CASSQDSGTKDRFY.